What follows is one T cell receptor (beta chain) and its context. Its antigen is unknown. Per-nucleotide qualities are absent, and no much larger clonotype sits a single base away. The CDR3 regions of human TCRbeta chains were analyzed by immunosequencing. On the study's bioinformatics: TCRs in the repertoires were matched against a reference library of SARS-CoV-2-specific TCRs that had been generated with the MIRA antigen-specificity platform. Breadth was defined as the fraction of unique TCRs that were SARS-CoV-2-associated, and depth was defined as the fraction of total T cells that were SARS-CoV-2-associated. Each spike-specific TCR was assigned to its reactive spike region and to a CD4 or CD8 class using the MIRA data. Log10-transformed breadth and depth values were compared by one-way ANOVA with Sidak's multiple comparisons tests. TCRdb retrieved this table from immuneACCESS and kept in-frame rearrangements only. Not all clones are present; in checked studies, unresolved V genes account for under half, and no reason is known for the remainder. V and J calls and clone size are those listed in that table; D and trimming were worked out from the DNA. This sample holds around 130,000 clones; 80% to 95% were observed only once. Approximately 3.3% of the sample goes to the ten largest clones.

These data come from a study of T cell responses to AZD1222 COVID-19 vaccine (dated by TCRdb to the early 2020s). General notes on the study: AZD1222 recipients given second doses at about 4 weeks or at about 12 weeks were pooled, since spike-specific TCR depth and breadth were not found to differ between the two schedules. TCR sequencing covered more than 230 trial participants: 200 to 220 given two doses of AZD1222 and 26 given two doses of MenACWY control vaccine. Trial participants were enrolled by age into subgroups of 18-55, 56-69 and 70-plus years, and around 150, 29 and 61 TCR-sequenced participants, respectively, were included in these subgroups.

Study-level results and caveats: Reportedly, almost half of the unique spike-specific TCRs recognized epitopes lying outside the regions that are mutated in the B.1.351 and B.1.1.7 variants. In the small 56-69-year group, the increase in depth fell short of significance, most likely because of low power. Conclusions about previously exposed vaccinees are limited, since just a handful of AZD1222 recipients were seropositive for SARS-CoV-2 at baseline. The whole spike protein was spanned by vaccine-associated CD4 TCRs, and dominant responses were seen in regions 160-218 and 743-854. Participants were mostly white British and included more females than males, and it was suggested by the authors that clonal diversity may have been underestimated. After two AZD1222 doses, both the breadth and the depth of spike-specific TCRs were significantly higher than at day 0 and than in MenACWY recipients. Because no day 14 peak-response samples were available, the repertoires could be characterized only after the peak T cell response.

The germline ends are 23 bases apart after V is trimmed by 0 bases and J by 2 bases. The CDR3 contains 20 residues, cysteine and phenylalanine counted. Solely the CDR3 DNA is kept, with 60 bases framed from the first base. The germline V gene provides CDR1 SGDLS and CDR2 YYNGEE. This specimen's time point label, interpreted: baseline before first vaccination. The vaccinee samples were drawn from two UK trials, COV001 and COV002, one of which was a single-blind randomized controlled phase 2/3 trial testing AZD1222 (ChAdOx1 nCoV-19) in healthy adults. For TCRbeta chain sequencing, PBMC samples were collected from trial participants at day 0 and at day 28 after the second dose.

Rearrangement joined TRBV9 to TRBJ2-2; the D match is possibly TRBD1 or TRBD2, with 7 bases aligned in each. The sample was peripheral blood, taken on day 0 of AZD1222 vaccination. This sequence was found in an adult in good health. In nucleotide form, the sequence is TGTGCCAGCAGCGTAGAGCTTCGGATGGGAGGGACAGCAAACACCGGGGAGCTGTTTTTT. Its amino acids are CASSVELRMGGTANTGELFF.